Sequencing of this T cell receptor beta chain was carried out in a study of long-term antiretroviral therapy in people with HIV. General study results and limits: ART adherence was not documented, and neither viral resistance nor therapy changes had any data. Blood, drawn from about 2004 to 2018, may reflect older ART regimens.

With survey level as its setting, the immunoSEQ assay was v3.0. Profiling relied on immunoSEQ multiplex PCR, and the TCRdb table lists in-frame clones only, not all of them. The sample lists around 23,000 clones, over 70% occurring once. Before DNA extraction, roughly 0.95-10 million cryopreserved PBMC were held in the samples. This clone has a single count. What it recognizes is unknown. This CDR3 is built from 12 residues. Deletions cut 2 bases from V and 4 bases from J, with 6 bases between. Germline loops: CDR1 SGHAT, CDR2 FQNNGV. The chain has TRBV11-2 and TRBJ2-7; no definite D call. The sample here was unsorted PBMCs, taken 0.3 years after starting antiretroviral therapy. This receptor was taken from a man aged 45-65 years with HIV. The CDR3 region is CASSLWQYEQYF. The CDR3 nucleotides read TGTGCCAGCAGCTTATGGCAGTACGAGCAGTACTTC.